The 32 T cell receptor beta chains given below trace back to one sample, sequenced in a study of cytomegalovirus exposure and HLA in healthy donors. Primers: 60 Vbeta forward and 13 Jbeta reverse. Here immunoSEQ multiplex PCR was the method, and the copy in TCRdb shows in-frame clones only, minus some. This sample yields tens of thousands of clones, of which 75% are seen a single time; approximately 22% belongs to the top ten. The sequenced sample consisted of PBMCs. Receptors were obtained from a woman in her forties in good health and CMV-seropositive.

The V gene is TRBV7-2, the J gene TRBJ2-3, with TRBD2 identical over 7 bases. CDR1 SGHTA and CDR2 FQGNSA come from the germline V gene. V lost 0 bases to trimming and J lost 6 bases; unmatched junction nucleotides: 9. The CDR3 extends over 16 amino acids. CDR3 loop: CASSLARLAAGDTQYF. In DNA form, the CDR3 reads TGTGCCAGCAGCTTAGCCCGACTAGCTGCAGGGGATACGCAGTATTTT.

The chain uses TRBV28 and TRBJ1-2; no reliable D call. The CDR3 sequence is 13 residues long. From germline, CDR1 is MDHEN and CDR2 SYDVKM. The V gene lost 2 bases and the J gene lost 4 bases, with 8 bases spanning the gap. The CDR3 bases are TGTGCCAGCAGTTTAGCCAACACCTATGGCTACACCTTC. It encodes CASSLANTYGYTF.

V and J are TRBV25-1 and TRBJ1-2; 7 positions agree with TRBD1. V trimming: 4 bases; J trimming: 7 bases; junction bases outside the gene matches: 12. The germline V gene encodes CDR1 MGHDK and CDR2 SYGVNS. The CDR3 loop spans 15 amino acids. The CDR3 loop reads CASSAPTGDNAGYTF. The CDR3 nucleotides read TGTGCCAGCAGTGCCCCTACAGGGGACAACGCTGGCTACACCTTC.

This chain links TRBV18 with TRBJ1-5; the D gene is possibly TRBD1 (6 bases). Trimming removed 2 bases from V and 4 bases from J, with 9 bases in between. CDR1 KGHSH and CDR2 LQKENI come from the germline V gene. CDR3 length equals 14 residues. The CDR3 loop is CASSPGQGNQPQHF. The CDR3 DNA follows: TGTGCCAGCTCACCAGGGCAGGGGAATCAGCCCCAGCATTTT.

The chain carries TRBV10-3 and TRBJ2-7, with TRBD1 matching over 9 bases. V dropped 8 bases and J dropped 4; count of bases not matched to a gene: 9. Per the germline V gene, CDR1 is ENHRY and CDR2 is SYGVKD. The CDR3 loop spans 14 amino acids. CDR3 sequence: CAIDPGTGTYEQYF. The CDR3 nucleotides read TGTGCCATCGACCCCGGGACAGGGACTTACGAGCAGTACTTC.

This rearrangement joins TRBV19 to TRBJ1-1; D might be TRBD1 (5 bases). The CDR3 consists of 12 residues. From germline, CDR1 is LNHDA and CDR2 SQIVND (reference sequence). Trimming left V 6 bases short and J 2 bases short, with 7 bases between. The CDR3 region is CASSRTNTEAFF. Here the CDR3 DNA reads TGTGCCAGTAGCCGGACAAACACTGAAGCTTTCTTT.

V usage is TRBV29-1 and J usage is TRBJ2-5; no clear D. Trimming cost V 7 bases and J 1 base, with 7 bases left between them. CDR1 is SQVTM, CDR2 ANQGSEA, per germline. This CDR3 spans 11 amino acids. CDR3 coding DNA: TGCAGCGCTGGGCCCCAAGAGACCCAGTACTTC. It translates to CSAGPQETQYF. The whole variable domain, remainder taken from reference TRBV29-1 and TRBJ2-5, is SAVISQKPSRDICQRGTSLTIQCQVDSQVTMMFWYRQQPGQSLTLIATANQGSEATYESGFVIDKFPISRPNLTFSTLTVSNMSPEDSSIYLCSAGPQETQYFGPGTRLLVL.

The chain couples TRBV6-1 to TRBJ1-5; D is ambiguous. The V gene's germline CDR1 is MNHNS and CDR2 SASEGT. V shed 7 bases and J shed 4 bases, with 11 bases lying between them. The CDR3 has 13 residues. CDR3 residues: CASTMTPNQPQHF. The DNA of the CDR3 is TGTGCCAGCACCATGACACCAAATCAGCCCCAGCATTTT.

This chain uses TRBV7-3 with TRBJ2-1, with 11 bases fitting TRBD2. Germline V CDR1 and CDR2: SGHTA, FQGTGA. CDR3 length: 19 residues. V shed 5 bases and J 1 base; nucleotides not matched to a gene: 13. This CDR3 is CASSPEGLAGGWSYNEQFF. The CDR3 bases are TGTGCCAGCAGCCCAGAGGGCCTAGCGGGGGGCTGGTCCTACAATGAGCAGTTCTTC.

This sequence joins TRBV6-5 and TRBJ1-4; D is uncertain. Germline V CDR1 and CDR2: MNHEY, SVGAGI. Trimming left V 6 bases short and J 4 bases short, with 15 bases between. This CDR3 region has 15 residues. CDR3 sequence (DNA): TGTGCCAGCAGCCCCGACGGACTGAGTAATGAAAAACTGTTTTTT. Residues: CASSPDGLSNEKLFF.

The gene calls are TRBV7-8 and TRBJ2-7; TRBD1 matches at 12 bases. The length of the CDR3 is 15 residues. V shed 2 bases and J 6 bases; nucleotides not matched to a gene: 5. Germline CDR1 reads SGHVS; CDR2 reads FQNEAQ. The CDR3 bases are TGTGCCAGCAGCTTAAGGGGGACAGGGGGCGTCGAGCAGTACTTC. Translated: CASSLRGTGGVEQYF.

V gene TRBV2 combines with J gene TRBJ1-2; 10 bases map to TRBD1. The CDR3 has 18 residues. V dropped 3 bases and J dropped 3; count of bases not matched to a gene: 13. The germline V gene has CDR1 SNHLY and CDR2 FYNNEI. This CDR3 is CASSDRQGAPAWDYGYTF. The CDR3 DNA reads as TGTGCCAGCAGTGACAGACAGGGGGCGCCAGCTTGGGACTATGGCTACACCTTC. The full variable domain, in which reference TRBV2 and TRBJ1-2 provide the parts outside the CDR3, is EPEVTQTPSHQVTQMGQEVILRCVPISNHLYFYWYRQILGQKVEFLVSFYNNEISEKSEIFDDQFSVERPDGSNFTLKIRSTKLEDSAMYFCASSDRQGAPAWDYGYTFGSGTRLTVV.

The J gene is TRBJ1-2, the V gene TRBV19; 7 bases are shared with TRBD1. Trimming took 6 bases from V and 4 from J; bases not matched to a gene: 17. This CDR3 is built from 17 residues. The germline V gene has CDR1 LNHDA and CDR2 SQIVND (reference sequence). In nucleotides, the CDR3 is TGTGCCAGTAGGAGGTCGGGACAGACTTTGGGGGTCTATGGCTACACCTTC. Amino acids: CASRRSGQTLGVYGYTF.

V gene TRBV6-1 combines with J gene TRBJ1-4; no definite D call. Germline-derived CDR1 and CDR2 are MNHNS and SASEGT. V was pared by 0 bases and J by 5 bases, with 10 bases between. There are 15 residues in the CDR3. Here the CDR3 reads CASSEAFGGNEKLFF. The CDR3 region has the DNA TGTGCCAGCAGTGAAGCATTCGGAGGCAATGAAAAACTGTTTTTT.

The genes are TRBV2 and TRBJ1-2, with D possibly TRBD1 on 6 matching bases. Germline-derived CDR1 and CDR2 are SNHLY and FYNNEI. The CDR3 is 14 amino acids. Trimming took off 6 bases at V and 7 bases at J, with 18 bases between the two ends. This CDR3 reads CASRPILGAVGYTF. CDR3 nucleotide sequence: TGTGCCAGCAGACCAATATTGGGGGCTGTTGGCTACACCTTC.

This chain connects TRBV4-3 to TRBJ2-7, with TRBD1 as a possible D gene (5 bases). CDR3 size: 15 residues. V lost 0 bases and J lost 0, with 9 bases in between. Per germline, CDR1 LGHNA and CDR2 YSLEER. Written as DNA, the CDR3 is TGCGCCAGCAGCCAAGAGGCACAGGCCTCCTACGAGCAGTACTTC. Amino acids: CASSQEAQASYEQYF.

The J gene is TRBJ1-3, the V gene TRBV21-1. TRBV21-1 is listed as a pseudogene. The CDR3 spans 17 residues. The CDR3 is CASSTPGVGSSGNTIYF. CDR3 sequence (DNA): TGTGCCAGCAGCACCCCGGGCGTCGGGAGCTCTGGAAACACCATATATTTT.

This clone appeared a few times. The chain links TRBV19 to TRBJ2-7; 9 bases agree with TRBD1. Germline V gives CDR1 LNHDA, CDR2 SQIVND (reference sequence). This CDR3 comprises 14 residues. V lost 7 bases, J lost 7 bases, and 11 bases stayed unmatched. The CDR3 DNA reads TGTGCCAGTACCGCGGGACAGGGCCTAACGGAGCAGTACTTC. Encoded protein: CASTAGQGLTEQYF. The full variable domain, completed using reference TRBV19 and TRBJ2-7, is DGGITQSPKYLFRKEGQNVTLSCEQNLNHDAMYWYRQDPGQGLRLIYYSQIVNDFQKGDIAEGYSVSREKKESFPLTVTSAQKNPTAFYLCASTAGQGLTEQYFGPGTRLTVT.

The V call is TRBV19, the J call TRBJ2-7, with D possibly TRBD2 on 5 matching bases. V was pared by 3 bases and J by 5 bases, with 11 bases between. Germline CDR1 and CDR2: LNHDA and SQIVND (reference sequence). The CDR3 runs to 13 residues. CDR3 protein: CASSISAANEQYF. CDR3 in DNA: TGTGCCAGTAGTATTTCAGCGGCGAACGAGCAGTACTTC.

The chain couples TRBV27 to TRBJ2-7; D uncertain. Germline lookup yields CDR1 MNHEY and CDR2 SMNVEV (reference sequence). V was cut by 3 bases and J by 0 bases, with 9 bases left in between. This CDR3 has 14 amino acids. CDR3 in amino acids: CASSFGPSSYEQYF. The CDR3 DNA reads TGTGCCAGCAGTTTTGGTCCTAGCTCCTACGAGCAGTACTTC.

The V call is TRBV2, the J call TRBJ2-7, with D unresolved. This CDR3 region has 12 residues. CDR1 is SNHLY and CDR2 is FYNNEI in the germline V gene. V dropped 7 bases and J dropped 4 bases, with 11 bases sitting between them. The DNA of the CDR3 is TGTGCCAGCACGAAATCGGGTTACGAGCAGTACTTC. Its translation is CASTKSGYEQYF.

This clone has a single count. The V and J genes are TRBV6-6 and TRBJ1-2; possible D gene TRBD1, 6 bases. V dropped 10 bases and J dropped 4 bases, with 19 bases sitting between them. CDR3 size: 14 residues. CDR1 and CDR2 (germline): MNHNY, SVGAGI (reference sequence). The CDR3 DNA is TGTGCCATCTCCAAGGGGGGGCCCAGCTATGGCTACACCTTC. It encodes CAISKGGPSYGYTF.

This rearrangement joins TRBV5-5 to TRBJ1-5; TRBD1 agrees at 12 bases. Losses at the gene ends were 2 bases for V and 5 bases for J; bases not matched to a gene: 8. The CDR3 is 17 residues long. Germline V gene data show CDR1 as SGHKS and CDR2 as YYEKEE (reference sequence). CDR3: CASSFSLGTGGYQPQHF. In nucleotides, the CDR3 is TGTGCCAGCAGCTTTTCCCTGGGGACAGGGGGCTATCAGCCCCAGCATTTT.

V and J are TRBV9 and TRBJ2-2; 11 bases line up with TRBD2. The CDR3 loop spans 19 amino acids. Germline V gives CDR1 SGDLS, CDR2 YYNGEE. The V and J ends lost 0 bases and 4 bases, in that order; junction bases with no gene match: 11. CDR3 coding DNA: TGTGCCAGCAGCGTAGCTACAACTAGCGGGGGTCGACGCACCGGGGAGCTGTTTTTT. Amino acid sequence: CASSVATTSGGRRTGELFF.

The chain has TRBV9 and TRBJ2-3; a weak D match, TRBD2 (5 bases). Germline values: CDR1 SGDLS, CDR2 YYNGEE. Trimming removed 3 bases from V and 7 bases from J, with 18 bases in between. CDR3 length: 15 amino acids. The CDR3 protein is CASSASLLGAYTQYF. CDR3 in DNA: TGTGCCAGCAGCGCCTCCCTTCTGGGAGCATATACGCAGTATTTT. The whole variable domain, filled in from reference TRBV9 and TRBJ2-3, reads DSGVTQTPKHLITATGQRVTLRCSPRSGDLSVYWYQQSLDQGLQFLIQYYNGEERAKGNILERFSAQQFPDLHSELNLSSLELGDSALYFCASSASLLGAYTQYFGPGTRLTVL.

The gene calls are TRBV6-5 and TRBJ1-2, with D possibly being TRBD1 (5 bases). CDR3 length: 14 residues. Trimming removed 7 bases from V and 7 bases from J, with 19 bases in between. In germline, CDR1 is MNHEY, CDR2 SVGAGI. CDR3 protein: CASTTSPTGLGYTF. CDR3 coding DNA: TGTGCCAGCACCACCTCCCCCACAGGTCTTGGCTACACCTTC.

The chain links TRBV2 to TRBJ1-1; D is unresolved. The CDR3 length is 13 residues. V shed 6 bases and J shed 7 bases, with 15 bases lying between them. CDR1 and CDR2 from the germline V gene are SNHLY and FYNNEI. The CDR3 DNA follows: TGTGCCAGCAGCAAAGCAGGAATGGGTGAAGCTTTCTTT. Translated, it gives CASSKAGMGEAFF.

This clone has just a few counts. V and J are TRBV25-1 and TRBJ1-2, with 9 bases aligning to TRBD1. The CDR3 length is 13 residues. With V trimmed by 5 bases and J by 8 bases, 6 bases remained unmatched. Germline CDR1 and CDR2: MGHDK and SYGVNS. The CDR3 reads CASSRGQGRGYTF. Here the CDR3 DNA reads TGTGCCAGCAGTCGAGGACAGGGGAGAGGCTACACCTTC.

The chain is built from TRBV9 and TRBJ2-3; D might be TRBD2 (6 bases). Germline V lookup: CDR1 SGDLS, CDR2 YYNGEE. This CDR3 contains 16 residues. Between the trimmed V and J ends, which lost 0 bases and 0 bases, there was a span of 11 bases. Here the CDR3 reads CASSVAGTYSTDTQYF. The DNA of the CDR3 is TGTGCCAGCAGCGTAGCCGGGACTTATAGCACAGATACGCAGTATTTT. Full variable domain (outside the CDR3, taken from reference TRBV9 and TRBJ2-3): DSGVTQTPKHLITATGQRVTLRCSPRSGDLSVYWYQQSLDQGLQFLIQYYNGEERAKGNILERFSAQQFPDLHSELNLSSLELGDSALYFCASSVAGTYSTDTQYFGPGTRLTVL.

This clone turned up a few times. J is TRBJ2-1 and V is TRBV11-2; TRBD2 aligns across 8 bases. The CDR3 has 18 amino acids. V gave up 2 bases and J gave up 7 bases; unmatched junction bases: 16. Germline CDR1 is SGHAT and CDR2 is FQNNGV. The CDR3 region has the DNA TGTGCCAGCAGCTTAAACCCTCCTGCGGGGGGCCGAGGGAATGAGCAGTTCTTC. As protein: CASSLNPPAGGRGNEQFF.

The chain has TRBV30 and TRBJ1-6; possible D gene TRBD1, 5 bases. This CDR3 comprises 16 residues. V was pared by 3 bases and J by 0 bases, with 12 bases between. Germline V CDR1 and CDR2: GTSNPN, SVGIG (reference sequence). CDR3 amino acids: CAWRGRSSSYNSPLHF. As DNA, the CDR3 is TGTGCCTGGAGGGGGCGGTCGAGCTCCTATAATTCACCCCTCCACTTT.

The J gene is TRBJ1-5, the V gene TRBV5-1; D call uncertain. Germline V CDR1 and CDR2: SGHRS, YFSETQ. CDR3 length: 12 residues. The germline V and J ends were trimmed by 6 bases and 8 bases, with 12 bases remaining between them. The CDR3 loop is CASNCGPEPQHF. The CDR3 region has the DNA TGCGCCAGCAACTGCGGCCCGGAGCCCCAGCATTTT. The entire variable domain, with the rest obtained from reference TRBV5-1 and TRBJ1-5, is as follows: KAGVTQTPRYLIKTRGQQVTLSCSPISGHRSVSWYQQTPGQGLQFLFEYFSETQRNKGNFPGRFSGRQFSNSRSEMNVSTLELGDSALYLCASNCGPEPQHFGDGTRLSIL.